Listed below are T cell receptor beta chains from one sample, sequenced in a study of T cells in narcolepsy. Sequencing used immunoSEQ multiplex PCR; TCRdb keeps in-frame clones, though not all of them. The profile shows some 30,000 clones, around three quarters of them singletons. Input material: memory (CD45RA-) CD4+ T cells from blood. All receptors come from a human donor in good health. Both conserved end residues are part of each CDR3. D genes are given only for firm matches. Clone size is given for some rows only: seen once, a few or many times, or a class if the clone is expanded.

J gene,clone size,V gene,D gene,CDR3 DNA,CDR3 protein
TRBJ2-1,-,TRBV19,TRBD1,TGTGCCAGTAGTACACAGGGGAGCTCCTACAATGAGCAGTTCTTC,CASSTQGSSYNEQFF
TRBJ2-3,-,TRBV2,-,TGTGCCAGCAGTGAGGGGGGTGGCACAGATACGCAGTATTTT,CASSEGGGTDTQYF
TRBJ2-7,-,TRBV6-5,-,TGTGCCAGCAGTTACTCGACCGGGAGCAACGAGCAGTACTTC,CASSYSTGSNEQYF
TRBJ2-1,-,TRBV25-1,-,TGTGCCGTCACCCCAGGGCCGCACAATGAGCAGTTCTTC,CAVTPGPHNEQFF
TRBJ1-1,-,TRBV9,TRBD1,TGTGCCAGCAGCGTAGGTGGGACAGGGATGAACACTGAAGCTTTCTTT,CASSVGGTGMNTEAFF
TRBJ1-2,-,TRBV19,-,TGTGCCAGTAGTATAAGGGGCGCTGGCTACACCTTC,CASSIRGAGYTF
TRBJ2-2,-,TRBV5-1,-,TGCGCCAGCAGCACATCGACTGCGAACACCGGGGAGCTGTTTTTT,CASSTSTANTGELFF
TRBJ1-5,few,TRBV18,-,TGTGCCAGCTCTCAGGGAAAGACAGAACCTGGGCAGCCCCAGCATTTT,CASSQGKTEPGQPQHF
TRBJ1-3,-,TRBV10-3,-,TGTGCCATCAGTGACAGGGCTAGCTCTGGAAACACCATATATTTT,CAISDRASSGNTIYF
TRBJ1-1,-,TRBV5-8,-,TGTGCCAGCAGCCTCGGGTCCCGTGAGACGGAAGCTTTCTTT,CASSLGSRETEAFF
TRBJ1-6,-,TRBV5-6,-,TGTGCCAGCAGCTTGGGTTCGGGGGCGGATAATTCACCCCTCCACTTT,CASSLGSGADNSPLHF
TRBJ2-1,once,TRBV5-5,TRBD1,TGTGCCAGCAGCTCAGGACAGGGTTTTTGGAATGAGCAGTTCTTC,CASSSGQGFWNEQFF
TRBJ1-2,-,TRBV19,-,TGTGCCAGTAGTATCTCGGGGGATGGGGGCTACACCTTC,CASSISGDGGYTF
TRBJ1-5,-,TRBV30,TRBD1,TGTGCCTGGAGTGTACCCGACAGGGATAATCAGCCCCAGCATTTT,CAWSVPDRDNQPQHF
TRBJ2-7,-,TRBV2,TRBD2,TGTGCCAGCAGTGAGGGGTCCGGGAGGCGGTCCTACGAGCAGTACTTC,CASSEGSGRRSYEQYF
TRBJ2-2,-,TRBV9,-,TGTGCCAGCAGCGTCCATCCGCGGCGGAGCACCGGGGAGCTGTTTTTT,CASSVHPRRSTGELFF
TRBJ2-1,-,TRBV14,-,TGTGCCAGCAGCCAAGATTGGTGGGGGGCACAACCATACAATGAGCAGTTCTTC,CASSQDWWGAQPYNEQFF
TRBJ1-1,once,TRBV7-3,-,TGTGCCAGCAGCTCTAACAGGGACACTGAAGCTTTCTTT,CASSSNRDTEAFF
TRBJ1-2,-,TRBV6-1,-,TGTGCCAGCAGACTCGACGGGAACTATGGCTACACCTTC,CASRLDGNYGYTF
TRBJ1-4,-,TRBV27,-,TGTGCCAGCAGTTTATCGGCGAGGAGCCGTTTTGAAAAACTGTTTTTT,CASSLSARSRFEKLFF
TRBJ1-1,-,TRBV2,-,TGTGCCAGCGATCGGGGTGGCACTGAAGCTTTCTTT,CASDRGGTEAFF
TRBJ2-7,-,TRBV18,-,TGTGCCAGCTCACCGCAGACTCCAGCCGAGCAGTACTTC,CASSPQTPAEQYF
TRBJ2-1,few,TRBV18,TRBD2,TGTGCCAGCTCACCAAAGGGACTAGCGGGAGTCGGTAACAATGAGCAGTTCTTC,CASSPKGLAGVGNNEQFF
TRBJ1-2,-,TRBV6-5,-,TGTGCCAGCAGTTCGACTCCTAGTATTTATGGCTACACCTTC,CASSSTPSIYGYTF
TRBJ2-7,-,TRBV7-2,TRBD1,TGTGCCAGCAGCCCCCAGGCCGGGACAGGGGGTTACGAGCAGTACTTC,CASSPQAGTGGYEQYF
TRBJ2-3,-,TRBV2,TRBD2,TGTGCCAGCAGGGGACTAGCGGGAGGGGCCACAGATACGCAGTATTTT,CASRGLAGGATDTQYF
TRBJ1-2,-,TRBV19,-,TGTGCCAGTAGAAGCGACCGGGGGGGCTACACCTTC,CASRSDRGGYTF
TRBJ1-6,-,TRBV14,TRBD1,TGTGCCAGCACGGGACAGCATAATTCACCCCTCCACTTT,CASTGQHNSPLHF
TRBJ1-1,-,TRBV5-1,TRBD1,TGCGCCAGCAGCTTGGGACAGGGAGGCACTGAAGCTTTCTTT,CASSLGQGGTEAFF
TRBJ2-2,-,TRBV19,-,TGTGCCAGCTCGGGACTTCCTAACACCGGGGAGCTGTTTTTT,CASSGLPNTGELFF
TRBJ2-7,-,TRBV29-1,TRBD2,TGCAGCGCCTTGACTAGCGGGAGACACGAGCAGTACTTC,CSALTSGRHEQYF
TRBJ1-1,few,TRBV4-2,TRBD1,TGTGCCAGCAGCCCCAAATTAGGGACAGGGGTTAACACTGAAGCTTTCTTT,CASSPKLGTGVNTEAFF
TRBJ2-7,-,TRBV6-1,TRBD1,TGTGCCAGCAAATATGGGGGACAGGGGGTCTACGAGCAGTACTTC,CASKYGGQGVYEQYF
TRBJ2-7,-,TRBV6-1,-,TGTGCCAGCAGTGAGGCGAGGCCCTACGAGCAGTACTTC,CASSEARPYEQYF
TRBJ2-3,-,TRBV5-1,-,TGCGCCAGCAGCCGAGAGGGATATGGCGATACGCAGTATTTT,CASSREGYGDTQYF
TRBJ2-2,-,TRBV10-3,TRBD2,TGTGCCATCAGTTGGGGACTAGCGGGACCCGGGGAGCTGTTTTTT,CAISWGLAGPGELFF
TRBJ2-5,-,TRBV19,TRBD2,TGTGCCAGTAGTACGGTAGCGGGAGTGGAGACCCAGTACTTC,CASSTVAGVETQYF
TRBJ2-7,-,TRBV11-3,TRBD2,TGTGCCAGCAGCCCCGGGACTAGCGGGAGTCCGGGCGAGCAGTACTTC,CASSPGTSGSPGEQYF